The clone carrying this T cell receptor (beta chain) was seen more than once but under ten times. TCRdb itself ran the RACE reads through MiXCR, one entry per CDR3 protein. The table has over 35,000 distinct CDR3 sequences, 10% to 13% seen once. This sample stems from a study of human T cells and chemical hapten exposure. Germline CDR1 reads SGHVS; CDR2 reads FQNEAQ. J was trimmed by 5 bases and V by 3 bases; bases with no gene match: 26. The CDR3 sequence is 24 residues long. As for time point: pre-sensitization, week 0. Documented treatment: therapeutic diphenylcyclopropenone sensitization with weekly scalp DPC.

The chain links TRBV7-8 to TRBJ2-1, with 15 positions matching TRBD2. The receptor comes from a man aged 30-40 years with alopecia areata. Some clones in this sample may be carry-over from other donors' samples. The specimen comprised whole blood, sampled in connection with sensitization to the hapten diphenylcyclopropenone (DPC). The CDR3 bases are TGTGCCAGCAGCTTGGTGTCCACGGGACAATTCCCCGGGACTAGCGGGAGGAGGGACAATGAGCAGTTCTTC. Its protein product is CASSLVSTGQFPGTSGRRDNEQFF.